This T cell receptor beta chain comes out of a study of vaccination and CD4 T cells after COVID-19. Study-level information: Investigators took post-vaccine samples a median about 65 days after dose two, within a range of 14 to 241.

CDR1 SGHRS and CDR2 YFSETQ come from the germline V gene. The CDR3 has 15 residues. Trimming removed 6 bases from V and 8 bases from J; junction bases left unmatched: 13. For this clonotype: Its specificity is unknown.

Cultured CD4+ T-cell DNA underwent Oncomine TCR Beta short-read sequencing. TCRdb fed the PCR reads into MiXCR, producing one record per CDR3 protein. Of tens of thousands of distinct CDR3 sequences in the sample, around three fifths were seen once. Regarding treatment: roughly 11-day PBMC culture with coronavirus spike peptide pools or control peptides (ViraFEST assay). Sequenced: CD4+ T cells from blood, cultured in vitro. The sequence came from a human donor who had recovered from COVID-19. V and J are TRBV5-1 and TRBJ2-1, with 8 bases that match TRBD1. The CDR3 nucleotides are TGCGCCAGCATGAGGCAGGGGGCATATGGGGATGAGCAGTTCTTC. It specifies CASMRQGAYGDEQFF.